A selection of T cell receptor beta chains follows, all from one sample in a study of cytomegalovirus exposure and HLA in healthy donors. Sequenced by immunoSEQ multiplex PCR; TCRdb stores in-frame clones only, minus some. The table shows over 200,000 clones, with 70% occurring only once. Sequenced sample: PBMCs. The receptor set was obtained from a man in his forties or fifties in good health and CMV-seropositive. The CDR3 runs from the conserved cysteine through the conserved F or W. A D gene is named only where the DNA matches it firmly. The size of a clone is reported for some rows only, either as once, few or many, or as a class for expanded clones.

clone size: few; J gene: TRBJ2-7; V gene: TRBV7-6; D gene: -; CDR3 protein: CASSLVATSYEQYF; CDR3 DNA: TGTGCCAGCAGCTTAGTGGCTACTAGTTACGAGCAGTACTTC
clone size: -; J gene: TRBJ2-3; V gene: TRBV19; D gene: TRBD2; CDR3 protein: CAIGTSGSPDTQYF; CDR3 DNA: TGTGCCATCGGGACTAGCGGGAGCCCAGATACGCAGTATTTT
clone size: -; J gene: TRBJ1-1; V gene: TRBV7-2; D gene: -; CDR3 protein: CASSLDRNTEAFF; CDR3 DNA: TGTGCCAGCAGCTTGGACAGGAACACTGAAGCTTTCTTT
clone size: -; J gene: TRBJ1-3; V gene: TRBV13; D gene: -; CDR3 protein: CASSLGHIQGSADTIYF; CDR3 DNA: TGTGCCAGCAGCTTAGGCCACATTCAGGGTTCGGCGGACACCATATATTTT
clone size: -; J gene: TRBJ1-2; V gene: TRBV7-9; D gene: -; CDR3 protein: CASSRFKGESYTF; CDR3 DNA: TGTGCCAGCAGCCGCTTCAAGGGGGAGAGCTACACCTTC
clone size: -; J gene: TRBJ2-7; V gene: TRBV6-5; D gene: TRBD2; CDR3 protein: CASSYVGGTRDGKQYF; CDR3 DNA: TGTGCCAGCAGTTACGTGGGGGGGACTAGAGATGGCAAGCAGTACTTC
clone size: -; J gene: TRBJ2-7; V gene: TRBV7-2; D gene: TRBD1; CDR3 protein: CASSRGQGYEQYF; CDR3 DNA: TGTGCCAGCAGCCGGGGACAGGGTTACGAGCAGTACTTC
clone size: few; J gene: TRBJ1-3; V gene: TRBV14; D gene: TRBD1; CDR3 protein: CASSPGTGGNTIYF; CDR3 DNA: TGTGCCAGCAGCCCGGGGACAGGTGGAAACACCATATATTTT
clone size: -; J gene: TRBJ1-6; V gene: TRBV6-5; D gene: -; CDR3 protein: CASSSNYSPLHF; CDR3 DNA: TGTGCCAGCAGTTCCAACTATTCACCCCTCCACTTT
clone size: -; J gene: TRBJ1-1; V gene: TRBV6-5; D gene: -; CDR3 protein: CASSYRGGHLNTEAFF; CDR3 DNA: TGTGCCAGCAGTTATAGGGGGGGACATCTGAACACTGAAGCTTTCTTT
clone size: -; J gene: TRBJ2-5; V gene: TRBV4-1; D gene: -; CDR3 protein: CASSQEGREVGRTQYF; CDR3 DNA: TGCGCCAGCAGCCAAGAAGGCCGGGAAGTGGGGAGGACCCAGTACTTC
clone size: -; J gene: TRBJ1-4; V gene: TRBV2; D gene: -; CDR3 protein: CASRARTGGHEKLFF; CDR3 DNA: TGTGCCAGCAGGGCTAGGACGGGGGGGCATGAAAAACTGTTTTTT
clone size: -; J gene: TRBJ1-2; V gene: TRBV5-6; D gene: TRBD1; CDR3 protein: CASSSGQDSYGYTF; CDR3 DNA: TGTGCCAGCAGCTCGGGACAGGACTCCTATGGCTACACCTTC
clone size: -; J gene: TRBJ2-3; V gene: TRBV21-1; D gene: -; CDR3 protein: CASRLPGLATDTQYF; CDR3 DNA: TGTGCCAGCAGATTACCGGGACTAGCAACAGATACGCAGTATTTT
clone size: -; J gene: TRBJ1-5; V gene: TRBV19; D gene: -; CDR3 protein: CASSIEWDTSSSTQHF; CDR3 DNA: TGTGCCAGTAGTATAGAATGGGACACCTCAAGCTCGACCCAGCATTTT
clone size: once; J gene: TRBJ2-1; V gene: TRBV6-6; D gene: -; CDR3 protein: CASSLSYNEQFF; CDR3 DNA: TGTGCCAGCAGCCTTAGCTACAATGAGCAGTTCTTC
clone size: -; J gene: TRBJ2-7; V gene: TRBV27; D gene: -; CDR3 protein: CASGHSTSYEQYF; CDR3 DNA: TGTGCCTCGGGTCACTCAACTTCCTACGAGCAGTACTTC
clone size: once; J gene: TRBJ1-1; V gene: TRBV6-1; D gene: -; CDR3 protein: CASSWGGARDTEAFF; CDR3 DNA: TGTGCCAGCTCATGGGGGGGGGCTCGGGACACTGAAGCTTTCTTT
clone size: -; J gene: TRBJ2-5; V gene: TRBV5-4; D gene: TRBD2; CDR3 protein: CASSPGGQYQETQYF; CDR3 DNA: TGTGCCAGCAGCCCGGGGGGTCAGTACCAAGAGACCCAGTACTTC
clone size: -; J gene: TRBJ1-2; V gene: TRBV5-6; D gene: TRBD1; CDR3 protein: CASSFTGGAEGYTF; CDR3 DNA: TGTGCCAGCAGCTTTACAGGGGGCGCAGAAGGCTACACCTTC
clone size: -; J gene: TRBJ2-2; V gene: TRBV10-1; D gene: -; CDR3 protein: CASSPGTGELFF; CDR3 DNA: TGCGCCAGCAGTCCAGGCACCGGGGAGCTGTTTTTT
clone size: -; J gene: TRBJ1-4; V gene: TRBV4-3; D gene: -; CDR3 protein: CASSQGLTGGGTNEKLFF; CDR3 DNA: TGCGCCAGCAGCCAAGGCCTGACCGGGGGAGGGACTAATGAAAAACTGTTTTTT